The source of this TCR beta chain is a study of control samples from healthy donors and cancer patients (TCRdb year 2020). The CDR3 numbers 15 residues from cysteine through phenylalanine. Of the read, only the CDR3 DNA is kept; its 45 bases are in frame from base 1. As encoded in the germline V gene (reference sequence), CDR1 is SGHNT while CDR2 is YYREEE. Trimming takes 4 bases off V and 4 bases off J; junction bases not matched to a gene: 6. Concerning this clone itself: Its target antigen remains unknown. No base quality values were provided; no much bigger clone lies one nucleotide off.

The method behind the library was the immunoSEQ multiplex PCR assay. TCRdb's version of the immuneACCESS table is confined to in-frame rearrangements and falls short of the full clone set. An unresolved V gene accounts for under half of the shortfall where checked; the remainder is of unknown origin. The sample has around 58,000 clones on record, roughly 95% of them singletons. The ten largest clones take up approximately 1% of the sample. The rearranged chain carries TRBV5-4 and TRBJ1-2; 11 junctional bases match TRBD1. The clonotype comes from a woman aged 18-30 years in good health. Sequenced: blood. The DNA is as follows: TGTGCCAGCAGCCCGGACAGGGGGCGGGCCTATGGCTACACCTTC. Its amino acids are CASSPDRGRAYGYTF.